This TCR beta chain originates from a study of cytomegalovirus exposure and HLA in healthy donors. Overall study results and limits: Trimming of TCR beta V- and J-genes showed a link, identified in a later analysis, to a missense DCLRE1C variant. Indistinguishable V segments, including TRBV6-2 and TRBV6-3, were excluded. Later analysis revealed greater clonal expansion in HLA-associated TCR beta chains than in equally common others.

Details on this clone: Its target is unknown.

Vbeta (60) and Jbeta (13) primers were used in the PCR. TCRdb's copy holds only in-frame clones and misses some; the assay was immunoSEQ multiplex PCR. The listing records some 150,000 clones. The CDR3 sequence is 16 residues long. V was cut by 4 bases and J by 0 bases, with 13 bases left in between. Germline assignment: CDR1 MGHRA and CDR2 YSYEKL. The specimen was PBMCs. The chain couples TRBV4-1 to TRBJ1-5; perhaps TRBD1 as D (6 bases). This TCR was sampled from a woman younger than 35 in good health and CMV-seropositive. CDR3 amino acids: CASSPGQTYSNQPQHF. The CDR3 nucleotides are TGCGCCAGCAGCCCAGGACAGACTTATAGCAATCAGCCCCAGCATTTT.